This TCR beta chain was documented in a study of blood T cells in healthy people across ages. Study findings and constraints: As naive T cell percentage varied, TCR beta diversity correlated strongly with it.

On this clonotype itself: The antigen is undetermined.

The CDR3 sequence is 14 residues long. Trimming took 1 base from V and 8 from J, leaving 13 bases between them. CDR1 SGHNT and CDR2 YYREEE come from the germline V gene (reference sequence). Using a J-beta primer mix together with a sample-barcoded 5' primer, a second PCR was run for roughly 7 to 11 cycles. TCRdb itself ran the 5' RACE reads through MiXCR, one entry per CDR3 protein. This sample yields fewer than 2 million distinct CDR3 sequences, of which approximately 40% are seen a single time; roughly 24% belongs to the top ten. Sequences were obtained from blood. This rearrangement joins TRBV5-4 to TRBJ2-4, with D possibly called TRBD1 or TRBD2 (6 bases each). The TCR sequence derives from a human donor in good health. The CDR3 loop is CASSLRGAQDIQYF. CDR3 nucleotides: TGTGCCAGCAGCTTGAGGGGGGCGCAGGACATTCAGTACTTC. The full variable domain, rest sourced from reference TRBV5-4 and TRBJ2-4, is ETGVTQSPTHLIKTRGQQVTLRCSSQSGHNTVSWYQQALGQGPQFIFQYYREEENGRGNFPPRFSGLQFPNYSSELNVNALELDDSALYLCASSLRGAQDIQYFGAGTRLSVL.